The 2 T cell receptor beta chains below all came from one sample that was sequenced in a study of shared clonotypes between healthy human individuals. Some clones are missing from TCRdb's copy, which holds only in-frame ones; the method was immunoSEQ multiplex PCR. This sample has about 1.9 million clones, with just over 90% found just once. CD8 cells classed as naive were CD45RO-negative and positively selected for CCR7, excluding terminally differentiated effector memory CD45RA+ cells. Sequencing was carried out using naive CD8+ T cells from PBMCs. These receptors came from a man younger than 35 in good health. Some clones in this sample may be carry-over from other donors' samples.

This clone has only one observation. The V and J genes are TRBV5-4 and TRBJ1-1; D is possibly TRBD1 (5 bases). The germline V and J ends were trimmed by 1 base and 0 bases, with 7 bases remaining between them. The CDR3 has 14 residues. Germline V gene lookup returns CDR1 SGHNT and CDR2 YYREEE (reference sequence). CDR3: CASSLSQVNTEAFF. CDR3 nucleotide sequence: TGTGCCAGCAGCTTGTCACAGGTGAACACTGAAGCTTTCTTT.

The rearrangement uses TRBV29-1 and TRBJ1-3, with a tentative D call TRBD1 (5 bases). Germline loops: CDR1 SQVTM, CDR2 ANQGSEA. The CDR3 extends over 14 amino acids. Trimming took 4 bases from V and 2 from J, leaving 12 bases between them. The CDR3 DNA follows: TGCAGCGTTGGGCCCATGGGGGCTGGAAACACCATATATTTT. It specifies CSVGPMGAGNTIYF.